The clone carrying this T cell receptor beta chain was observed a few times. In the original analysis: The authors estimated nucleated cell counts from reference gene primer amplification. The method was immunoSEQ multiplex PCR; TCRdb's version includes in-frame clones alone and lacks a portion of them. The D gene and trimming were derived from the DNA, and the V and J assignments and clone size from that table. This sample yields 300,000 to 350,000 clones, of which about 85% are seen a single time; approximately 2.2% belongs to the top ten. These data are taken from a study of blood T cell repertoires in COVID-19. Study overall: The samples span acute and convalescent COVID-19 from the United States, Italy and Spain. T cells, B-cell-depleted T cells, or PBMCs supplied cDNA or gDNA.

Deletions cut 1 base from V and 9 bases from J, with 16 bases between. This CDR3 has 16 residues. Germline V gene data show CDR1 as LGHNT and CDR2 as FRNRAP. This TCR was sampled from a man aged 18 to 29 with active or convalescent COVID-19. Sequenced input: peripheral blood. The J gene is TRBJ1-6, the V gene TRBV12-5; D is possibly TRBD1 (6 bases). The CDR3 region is CASGLAAYRVRSPLHF. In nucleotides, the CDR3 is TGTGCTAGTGGTTTGGCCGCGTACAGGGTGCGTTCACCCCTCCACTTT.